This section outlines one T cell receptor beta chain sequence together with its context. Sequencing used immunoSEQ multiplex PCR; TCRdb keeps in-frame clones, though not all of them. Of about 2.4 million clones in the sample, approximately 94% are singletons; the top ten hold over 0.12%. The sample is drawn from a study of shared clonotypes between healthy human individuals. This CDR3 has 16 residues. CDR1 is KGHSH, CDR2 LQKENI, per germline. V lost 0 bases to trimming and J lost 2 bases, with 8 bases between them. The source is a man aged 18 to 30 in good health. V gene TRBV18 combines with J gene TRBJ2-6; TRBD1 or TRBD2 may be the D gene (5 bases each). Sequencing was performed on naive CD4+ T cells sorted from blood. Subset indicated: CD45RA+ positively selected. CDR3 sequence: CASSPPGVPGANVLTF. The CDR3 coding sequence is TGTGCCAGCTCACCACCGGGGGTGCCTGGGGCCAACGTCCTGACTTTC.